The 23 T cell receptor beta chains reported below all come from one sample, sequenced in a study of blood T cell repertoires in COVID-19. Assay: immunoSEQ multiplex PCR; the TCRdb copy retains only in-frame clones and omits some. The profile shows 150,000 or so clones, around 80% of them singletons. Sample: PBMCs or T cells enriched from blood (not recorded which). These receptors originate from a man aged 45-65 years who had recovered from COVID-19.

The sample holds many counts of this clone. The chain uses TRBV4-1 and TRBJ2-7; TRBD2 agrees at 8 bases. There are 16 residues in the CDR3. Germline V gene lookup returns CDR1 MGHRA and CDR2 YSYEKL. V lost 1 base and J lost 3; bases outside the gene matches: 8. The CDR3 DNA reads TGCGCCAGCAGCCAAGTAGTAGCGGGGTCCGTCTACGAGCAGTACTTC. Protein sequence: CASSQVVAGSVYEQYF.

J is TRBJ2-2 and V is TRBV20-1, with D perhaps matching TRBD2 (6 bases). V gave up 8 bases and J gave up 6 bases, with 10 bases separating them. Germline V gives CDR1 DFQATT, CDR2 SNEGSKA (reference sequence). The CDR3 is 11 residues long. CDR3 in DNA: TGCAGTCCTAAGCGGGCCGGGGAGCTGTTTTTT. This sequence encodes CSPKRAGELFF.

This sequence joins TRBV9 and TRBJ1-6; D may be TRBD1 (5 bases). The CDR3 has 14 residues. Trimming shortened V by 4 bases and J by 7 bases, and 12 bases separated the two germline ends. Germline V gene sequence: CDR1 SGDLS, CDR2 YYNGEE. The CDR3 protein is CASSRMTVNSPLHF. The DNA of the CDR3 is TGTGCCAGCAGCCGAATGACAGTAAATTCACCCCTCCACTTT.

The count of this clone is one. V is TRBV30 and J is TRBJ1-2; D gene unclear. V lost 2 bases to trimming and J lost 2 bases, with 12 bases between them. The CDR3 runs 14 residues. CDR1 is GTSNPN, CDR2 SVGIG, per germline (reference sequence). The CDR3 here is CAWSKNRQNYGYTF. In nucleotides, the CDR3 is TGTGCCTGGAGTAAAAACCGACAAAACTATGGCTACACCTTC.

This rearrangement joins TRBV7-2 to TRBJ2-1; 8 nucleotides agree with TRBD1. This CDR3 has 15 amino acids. Trimming took 3 bases from V and 8 from J; bases not matched to a gene: 9. The V gene's germline CDR1 is SGHTA and CDR2 FQGNSA. Here the CDR3 DNA reads TGTGCCAGCAGCTTCCCGGGACAGGAGGACGATGAGCAGTTCTTC. The encoded protein is CASSFPGQEDDEQFF. The full variable domain, with the rest looked up from reference TRBV7-2 and TRBJ2-1, is GAGVSQSPSNKVTEKGKDVELRCDPISGHTALYWYRQSLGQGLEFLIYFQGNSAPDKSGLPSDRFSAERTGGSVSTLTIQRTQQEDSAVYLCASSFPGQEDDEQFFGPGTRLTVL.

The chain is built from TRBV29-1 and TRBJ1-2; 7 bases match TRBD1. The CDR3 runs to 15 residues. Unmatched junction bases numbered 10, after V lost 4 bases and J lost 2 bases. Germline values: CDR1 SQVTM, CDR2 ANQGSEA. The CDR3 DNA sequence: TGCAGCGTTGCACGCGGGGCAGGGGGGAACTATGGCTACACCTTC. Translated, it gives CSVARGAGGNYGYTF.

V and J are TRBV5-1 and TRBJ2-1, with 9 bases aligning to TRBD1. CDR1 and CDR2 (germline): SGHRS, YFSETQ. The CDR3 covers 16 residues. With V trimmed by 3 bases and J by 2 bases, 6 bases remained unmatched. The CDR3 DNA reads TGCGCCAGCAGCTCAGGGACAGGGAAAGCCTACAATGAGCAGTTCTTC. Translation: CASSSGTGKAYNEQFF.

The chain is built from TRBV5-1 and TRBJ2-3, with 8 bases matching TRBD1. J was trimmed by 5 bases and V by 4 bases; bases with no gene match: 6. The length of the CDR3 is 14 residues. From germline, CDR1 is SGHRS and CDR2 YFSETQ. CDR3 sequence reads: CASSTGQGKDTQYF. CDR3 DNA sequence: TGCGCCAGCAGCACCGGACAGGGTAAAGATACGCAGTATTTT.

This chain uses TRBV2 with TRBJ1-5; 8 bases align to TRBD1. After removal of 8 bases from V and 0 bases from J, the junction contained 3 bases not matched to a gene. The CDR3 covers 14 residues. Germline V gene sequence: CDR1 SNHLY, CDR2 FYNNEI. The CDR3 sequence: CASAGQGSNQPQHF. CDR3 coding DNA: TGTGCCAGCGCCGGACAGGGTAGCAATCAGCCCCAGCATTTT.

There are a few counts of this clone. The V gene is TRBV5-1, the J gene TRBJ2-1; 7 bases agree with TRBD2. This CDR3 is built from 18 residues. Per germline, CDR1 SGHRS and CDR2 YFSETQ. V trimming: 0 bases; J trimming: 4 bases; junction bases outside the gene matches: 13. The CDR3 loop is CASSLAGNRDYQYNEQFF. The CDR3 bases are TGCGCCAGCAGCTTGGCAGGGAACCGGGACTACCAATACAATGAGCAGTTCTTC.

The chain carries TRBV15 and TRBJ1-4, with 7 bases that match TRBD1. Germline V gives CDR1 LNHNV, CDR2 YYDKDF (reference sequence). The CDR3 length is 12 residues. The V and J ends lost 4 bases and 14 bases, in that order; junction bases with no gene match: 7. The CDR3: CATSTTDRNLFF. DNA for the CDR3: TGTGCCACCAGCACTACGGACAGGAACCTGTTTTTT.

The chain uses TRBV9 and TRBJ2-7, with TRBD2 identical over 8 bases. The CDR3 totals 14 residues. Germline-derived CDR1 and CDR2 are SGDLS and YYNGEE. J gave up 2 bases and V 3 bases, and 4 bases lay outside the gene matches. In DNA, the CDR3 is TGTGCCAGCAGCGCGACTAGCGTACCCTACGAGCAGTACTTC. This encodes CASSATSVPYEQYF.

The CDR3 loop reads CASSSGTGIIGGYTF. The CDR3 DNA follows: TGTGCCAGCAGTTCGGGGACAGGGATCATTGGAGGCTACACCTTC. The rearrangement joins TRBV28 to TRBJ1-2, with 9 bases lining up with TRBD1. V trimming: 4 bases; J trimming: 8 bases; junction bases outside the gene matches: 11. The CDR3 runs 15 residues. Germline values: CDR1 MDHEN, CDR2 SYDVKM.

A few counts support this clone. The chain links TRBV6-5 to TRBJ1-2, with D perhaps TRBD1 (6 bases). Trimming left V 6 bases short and J 4 bases short, with 18 bases between. CDR3 length equals 15 residues. Germline loops: CDR1 MNHEY, CDR2 SVGAGI. The CDR3 DNA sequence: TGTGCCAGCAGGTCCCCGGGGGGGCCGGTCTATGGCTACACCTTC. Translating it yields CASRSPGGPVYGYTF.

The J gene is TRBJ2-6, the V gene TRBV28; TRBD1 is a possible D gene (5 bases). Trimming pared 5 bases from V and 4 bases from J, leaving 12 bases between. The germline gives CDR1 MDHEN, CDR2 SYDVKM. The CDR3 is 15 residues long. The CDR3 spells CASSNRIPGANVLTF. The CDR3 DNA reads as TGTGCCAGCAGTAACAGGATCCCCGGGGCCAACGTCCTGACTTTC.

The chain links TRBV5-6 to TRBJ1-1; 8 bases align to TRBD1. This CDR3 spans 16 amino acids. V was clipped by 4 bases and J by 1 base; unmatched bases: 9. Germline V CDR1 and CDR2: SGHDT, YYEEEE. CDR3 region: CASSVSLGTGNTEAFF. The CDR3 DNA reads TGTGCCAGCAGCGTCTCGTTGGGGACAGGGAACACTGAAGCTTTCTTT.

V and J are TRBV6-5 and TRBJ2-7; possibly TRBD2 for D (6 bases). The V end lost 4 bases, the J end lost 2 bases, and 9 bases lay between the germline ends. CDR1 and CDR2 (germline): MNHEY, SVGAGI. This CDR3 is built from 13 residues. The CDR3 loop reads CASSSTRTYEQYF. The DNA of the CDR3 is TGTGCCAGCAGTTCGACTAGAACCTACGAGCAGTACTTC.

This sequence joins TRBV18 and TRBJ1-1; D gene ambiguous. CDR3 length equals 14 residues. The germline gives CDR1 KGHSH, CDR2 LQKENI. V dropped 2 bases and J dropped 6 bases, with 13 bases sitting between them. The CDR3 loop is CASSPGQVGAEAFF. CDR3 coding DNA: TGTGCCAGCTCACCAGGGCAGGTGGGCGCTGAAGCTTTCTTT.

The chain couples TRBV24-1 to TRBJ2-2; 7 nucleotides match TRBD1. Germline V gives CDR1 KGHDR, CDR2 SFDVKD. The junction had 3 bases not matched to a gene; V was cut back by 8 bases and J by 4 bases. The CDR3 is made up of 13 amino acids. The CDR3 nucleotides are TGTGCCACCAACAGGGGCGGCACCGGGGAGCTGTTTTTT. Encoded protein: CATNRGGTGELFF.

In its sample, this clone was seen once. This rearrangement joins TRBV2 to TRBJ2-1, with D perhaps matching TRBD2 (6 bases). The CDR3 extends over 16 amino acids. Trimming removed 4 bases from V and 0 bases from J, with 13 bases in between. Germline CDR1 and CDR2: SNHLY and FYNNEI. CDR3 protein: CASSGTSSSSYNEQFF. Here the CDR3 DNA reads TGTGCCAGCAGTGGCACTAGCTCAAGCTCCTACAATGAGCAGTTCTTC.

This rearrangement joins TRBV15 to TRBJ2-2, with a tentative D call TRBD1 (6 bases). CDR1 and CDR2 (germline): LNHNV, YYDKDF (reference sequence). The ends were cut back, 1 base at V and 3 bases at J, with 6 bases in the middle. The CDR3 spans 14 residues. CDR3 in DNA: TGTGCCACCAGCAGAGCAGGGGACACCGGGGAGCTGTTTTTT. This codes for CATSRAGDTGELFF.

The chain employs TRBV6-4 and TRBJ2-1, with 12 bases aligning to TRBD2. V lost 4 bases and J lost 14; bases outside the gene matches: 6. This CDR3 is built from 13 residues. From germline, CDR1 is MRHNA and CDR2 SNTAGT. This CDR3 reads CASSALAGGPEFF. DNA of the CDR3: TGTGCCAGCAGTGCCCTAGCGGGGGGGCCGGAGTTCTTC.

The table lists this clone with a few counts. The CDR3 here is CASSRTADGYTF. In nucleotides, the CDR3 is TGTGCCAGCAGCCGGACAGCCGATGGCTACACCTTC. This rearrangement joins TRBV5-5 to TRBJ1-2; D possibly corresponds to TRBD1 (6 bases). Deletions cut 4 bases from V and 6 bases from J, with 10 bases between. The CDR3 is 12 residues long. CDR1 is SGHKS and CDR2 is YYEKEE in the germline V gene (reference sequence).